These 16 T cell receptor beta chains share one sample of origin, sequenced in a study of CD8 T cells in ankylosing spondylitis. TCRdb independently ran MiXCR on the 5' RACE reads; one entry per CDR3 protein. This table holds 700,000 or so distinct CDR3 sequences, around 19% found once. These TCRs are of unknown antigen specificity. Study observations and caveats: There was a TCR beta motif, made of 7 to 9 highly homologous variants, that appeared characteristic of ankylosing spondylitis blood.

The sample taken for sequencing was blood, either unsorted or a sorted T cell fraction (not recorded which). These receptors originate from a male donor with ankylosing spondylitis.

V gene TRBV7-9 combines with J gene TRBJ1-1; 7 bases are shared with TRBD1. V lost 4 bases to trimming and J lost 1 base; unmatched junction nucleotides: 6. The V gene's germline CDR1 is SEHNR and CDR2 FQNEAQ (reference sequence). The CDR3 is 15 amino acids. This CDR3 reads CASSWTGVRNTEAFF. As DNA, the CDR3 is TGTGCCAGCAGCTGGACAGGAGTAAGGAACACTGAAGCTTTCTTT.

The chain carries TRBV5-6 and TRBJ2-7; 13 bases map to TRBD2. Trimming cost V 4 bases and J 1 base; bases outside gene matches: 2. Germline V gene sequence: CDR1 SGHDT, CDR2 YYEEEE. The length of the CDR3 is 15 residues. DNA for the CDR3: TGTGCCAGCAGCGGACTAGCGGGGGCTTCCTACGAGCAGTACTTC. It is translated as CASSGLAGASYEQYF.

CDR3 coding DNA: TGTGCCACTATCCCGGGCCAGGGCATGAGAGACAATGAGCAGTTCTTC. Translating gives CATIPGQGMRDNEQFF. V usage is TRBV6-1 and J usage is TRBJ2-1, with a tentative D call TRBD1 (5 bases). Trimming removed 10 bases from V and 5 bases from J, with 24 bases in between. This CDR3 has 16 amino acids. Germline CDR1 is MNHNS and CDR2 is SASEGT.

This CDR3 reads CASRIPSGGQNEKLFF. CDR3 DNA sequence: TGTGCCAGCAGGATACCCTCGGGGGGACAAAATGAAAAACTGTTTTTT. The genes are TRBV6-1 and TRBJ1-4; TRBD1 might be the D (6 bases). Germline CDR1 MNHNS, CDR2 SASEGT. The CDR3 loop spans 16 amino acids. Trimming pared 6 bases from V and 5 bases from J, leaving 19 bases between.

In DNA, the CDR3 is TGCGCCAGCAGCTTTGGGGGAGGCCCGACTTTGGAGCAGTTCTTC. Encoded protein: CASSFGGGPTLEQFF. The J gene is TRBJ2-1, the V gene TRBV5-1, with D perhaps matching TRBD2 (6 bases). V was cut by 2 bases and J by 10 bases, with 19 bases left in between. The CDR3 runs 15 residues. Looked up from germline, CDR1 is SGHRS and CDR2 is YFSETQ.

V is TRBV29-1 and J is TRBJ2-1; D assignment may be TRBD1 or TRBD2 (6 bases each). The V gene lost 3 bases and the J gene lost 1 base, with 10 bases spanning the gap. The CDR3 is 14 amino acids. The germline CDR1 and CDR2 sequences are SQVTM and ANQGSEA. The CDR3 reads CSVERGASYNEQFF. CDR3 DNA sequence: TGCAGCGTTGAGAGGGGGGCATCCTACAATGAGCAGTTCTTC.

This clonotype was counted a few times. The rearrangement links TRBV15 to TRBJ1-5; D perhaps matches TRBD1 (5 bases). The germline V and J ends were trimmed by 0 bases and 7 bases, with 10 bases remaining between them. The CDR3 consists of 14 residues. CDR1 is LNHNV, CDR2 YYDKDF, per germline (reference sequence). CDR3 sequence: CATSRDGARQPQHF. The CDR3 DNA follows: TGTGCCACCAGCAGAGATGGGGCCAGACAGCCCCAGCATTTT. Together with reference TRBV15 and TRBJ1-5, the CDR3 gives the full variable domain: DAMVIQNPRYQVTQFGKPVTLSCSQTLNHNVMYWYQQKSSQAPKLLFHYYDKDFNNEADTPDNFQSRRPNTSFCFLDIRSPGLGDTAMYLCATSRDGARQPQHFGDGTRLSIL.

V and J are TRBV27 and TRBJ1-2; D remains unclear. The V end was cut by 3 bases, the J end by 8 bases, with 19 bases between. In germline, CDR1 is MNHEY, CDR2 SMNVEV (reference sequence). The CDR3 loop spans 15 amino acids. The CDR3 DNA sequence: TGTGCCAGCAGTTTTTCCCGACCCCTAGAGGACGGCTACACCTTC. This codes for CASSFSRPLEDGYTF.

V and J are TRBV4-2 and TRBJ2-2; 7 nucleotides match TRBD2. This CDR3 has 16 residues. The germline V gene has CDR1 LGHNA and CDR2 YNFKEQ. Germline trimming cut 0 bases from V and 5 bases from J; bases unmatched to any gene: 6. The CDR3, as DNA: TGTGCCAGCAGCCAAGATACAGCGGGGCGTACCGGGGAGCTGTTTTTT. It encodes CASSQDTAGRTGELFF.

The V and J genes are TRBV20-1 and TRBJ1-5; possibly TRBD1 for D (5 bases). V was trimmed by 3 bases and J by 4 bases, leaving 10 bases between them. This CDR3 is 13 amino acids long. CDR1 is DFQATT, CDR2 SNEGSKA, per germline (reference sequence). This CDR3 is CSASGGSNQPQHF. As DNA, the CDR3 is TGCAGTGCTAGCGGGGGGAGTAATCAGCCCCAGCATTTT.

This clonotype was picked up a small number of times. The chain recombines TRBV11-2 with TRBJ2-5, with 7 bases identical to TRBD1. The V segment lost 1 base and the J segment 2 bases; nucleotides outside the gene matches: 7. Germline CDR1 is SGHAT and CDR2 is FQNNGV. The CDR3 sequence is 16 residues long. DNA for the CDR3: TGTGCCAGCAGCTTAGGGGTACAGGGGAATCAAGAGACCCAGTACTTC. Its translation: CASSLGVQGNQETQYF.

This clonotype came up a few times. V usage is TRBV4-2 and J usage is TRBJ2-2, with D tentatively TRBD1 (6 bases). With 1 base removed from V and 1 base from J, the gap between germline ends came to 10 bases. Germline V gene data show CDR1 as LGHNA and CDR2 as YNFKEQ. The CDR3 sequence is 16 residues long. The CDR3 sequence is CASSQVEGGNTGELFF. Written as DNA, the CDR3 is TGTGCCAGCAGCCAAGTAGAAGGGGGGAACACCGGGGAGCTGTTTTTT.

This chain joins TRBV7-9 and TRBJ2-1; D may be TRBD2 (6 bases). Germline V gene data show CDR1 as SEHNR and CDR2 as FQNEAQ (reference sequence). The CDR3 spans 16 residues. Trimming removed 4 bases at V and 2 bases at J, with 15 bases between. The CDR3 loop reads CASSSRSGVTYNEQFF. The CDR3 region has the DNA TGTGCCAGCAGCTCCCGATCGGGAGTAACCTACAATGAGCAGTTCTTC.

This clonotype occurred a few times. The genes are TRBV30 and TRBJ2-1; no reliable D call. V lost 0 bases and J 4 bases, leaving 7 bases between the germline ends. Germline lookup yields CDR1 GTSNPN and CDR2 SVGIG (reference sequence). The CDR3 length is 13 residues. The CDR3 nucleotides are TGTGCCTGGAGTGTAAGGGCTTACAATGAGCAGTTCTTC. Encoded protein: CAWSVRAYNEQFF.

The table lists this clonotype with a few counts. The chain's CDR3 is CASSPHPGLVVSDTQYF. CDR3 bases: TGTGCCAGCAGCCCCCACCCGGGACTAGTCGTTTCAGATACGCAGTATTTT. This chain links TRBV9 with TRBJ2-3, with 8 bases matching TRBD2. The CDR3 is 17 amino acids. Losses at the gene ends were 4 bases for V and 4 bases for J; bases not matched to a gene: 14. Germline loops: CDR1 SGDLS, CDR2 YYNGEE.

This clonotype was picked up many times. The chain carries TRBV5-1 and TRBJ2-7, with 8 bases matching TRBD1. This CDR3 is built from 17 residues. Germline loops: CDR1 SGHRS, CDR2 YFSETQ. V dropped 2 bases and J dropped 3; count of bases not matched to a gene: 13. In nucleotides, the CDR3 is TGCGCCAGCAGCTTAGCACGCCTGGGACAGGTTAACTACGAGCAGTACTTC. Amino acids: CASSLARLGQVNYEQYF. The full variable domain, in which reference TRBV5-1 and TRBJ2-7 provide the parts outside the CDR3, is KAGVTQTPRYLIKTRGQQVTLSCSPISGHRSVSWYQQTPGQGLQFLFEYFSETQRNKGNFPGRFSGRQFSNSRSEMNVSTLELGDSALYLCASSLARLGQVNYEQYFGPGTRLTVT.